Listed below are T cell receptor beta chains from one sample, sequenced in a study of OX40 agonist ivuxolimab in advanced cancers. Assay used: immunoSEQ multiplex PCR; TCRdb lists only in-frame clones, some missing. This table holds about 39,000 clones, 75% to 90% found once. The specimen was CD4+ or CD8+ T cells sorted from blood, collected in a trial of the OX40 agonist ivuxolimab. The receptors shown here come from an adult with an advanced solid tumor such as melanoma, head and neck, liver or kidney cancer. Each CDR3 is given with its conserved first and last residue. The order of the fields is J gene, D gene, clone size, V gene, CDR3 protein, CDR3 DNA. The D gene is left open where the match is weak. Clone size, where shown, is once, few, many, or a class for clones that have expanded.

J: TRBJ1-2
D: NA
size: NA
V: TRBV7-2
CDR3: CASSLALRQYYGYTF
DNA: TGTGCCAGCAGCTTAGCGCTTCGACAGTATTATGGCTACACCTTC

J: TRBJ1-5
D: TRBD1
size: once
V: TRBV27
CDR3: CASSLVSRPPDRVWKQPQHF
DNA: TGTGCCAGCAGTTTAGTTTCCCGTCCCCCGGACAGGGTGTGGAAGCAGCCCCAGCATTTT

J: TRBJ1-1
D: NA
size: NA
V: TRBV4-1
CDR3: CASSHAPRGGRWNTEAFF
DNA: TGCGCCAGCAGCCACGCTCCTCGGGGAGGGCGGTGGAACACTGAAGCTTTCTTT

J: TRBJ1-2
D: NA
size: NA
V: TRBV5-1
CDR3: CASSLDIYGYTF
DNA: TGCGCCAGCAGCTTGGACATCTATGGCTACACCTTC

J: TRBJ1-4
D: NA
size: NA
V: TRBV19
CDR3: CASSPEGWDEKLFF
DNA: TGTGCCAGTAGTCCGGAGGGGTGGGATGAAAAACTGTTTTTT

J: TRBJ2-2
D: NA
size: NA
V: TRBV11-3
CDR3: CASSLEGENTGELFF
DNA: TGTGCCAGCAGCTTAGAAGGGGAGAACACCGGGGAGCTGTTTTTT

J: TRBJ2-1
D: TRBD2
size: NA
V: TRBV7-7
CDR3: CASSLNPAGYNEQFF
DNA: TGTGCTAGCAGCTTAAACCCAGCGGGGTACAATGAGCAGTTCTTC

J: TRBJ2-5
D: TRBD2
size: NA
V: TRBV9
CDR3: CASSRHGGTSGKANQETQYF
DNA: TGTGCCAGCAGTCGACATGGGGGAACTAGCGGGAAAGCGAACCAAGAGACCCAGTACTTC

J: TRBJ2-7
D: TRBD1
size: NA
V: TRBV6-1
CDR3: CASSEAPRRGQGSDEQYF
DNA: TGTGCCAGCAGTGAAGCTCCAAGGAGGGGACAGGGCTCCGACGAGCAGTACTTC

J: TRBJ1-6
D: NA
size: once
V: TRBV15
CDR3: CATSISHQSPLHF
DNA: TGTGCCACCAGCATATCACACCAATCACCCCTCCACTTT

J: TRBJ2-3
D: NA
size: few
V: TRBV5-4
CDR3: CASSRRGAGTDTQYF
DNA: TGTGCCAGCAGCCGCCGTGGGGCGGGCACAGATACGCAGTATTTT

J: TRBJ2-5
D: TRBD2
size: NA
V: TRBV12-5
CDR3: CASAWGLAGRETQYF
DNA: TGTGCTAGTGCCTGGGGACTAGCGGGAAGGGAGACCCAGTACTTC

J: TRBJ2-3
D: TRBD2
size: few
V: TRBV5-6
CDR3: CASSPGGGSTDTQYF
DNA: TGTGCCAGCAGCCCCGGGGGGGGAAGCACAGATACGCAGTATTTT

J: TRBJ2-3
D: NA
size: NA
V: TRBV4-3
CDR3: CASSQLGEGDTQYF
DNA: TGCGCCAGCAGCCAGCTCGGAGAGGGGGATACGCAGTATTTT

J: TRBJ2-2
D: NA
size: NA
V: TRBV2
CDR3: CASNFDGRNTGELFF
DNA: TGTGCCAGCAATTTTGACGGGAGAAACACCGGGGAGCTGTTTTTT

J: TRBJ2-1
D: TRBD2
size: NA
V: TRBV6-5
CDR3: CASSYSEGLEQFF
DNA: TGTGCCAGCAGTTACTCGGAGGGACTAGAGCAGTTCTTC

J: TRBJ1-6
D: NA
size: NA
V: TRBV4-3
CDR3: CASSQVTGTAYSPLHF
DNA: TGCGCCAGCAGCCAAGTTACCGGGACGGCATATTCACCCCTCCACTTT

J: TRBJ1-2
D: NA
size: NA
V: TRBV7-2
CDR3: CASSFGASYGYTF
DNA: TGTGCCAGCAGCTTCGGGGCTTCCTATGGCTACACCTTC

J: TRBJ1-1
D: TRBD1
size: NA
V: TRBV6-5
CDR3: CATTYGDRGTEAFF
DNA: TGTGCCACCACCTACGGGGACAGGGGAACTGAAGCTTTCTTT

J: TRBJ2-3
D: NA
size: NA
V: TRBV18
CDR3: CASSRQVDTDTQYF
DNA: TGTGCCAGCTCACGACAGGTCGACACAGATACGCAGTATTTT

J: TRBJ2-3
D: NA
size: NA
V: TRBV11-3
CDR3: CASSLDWAEETQYF
DNA: TGTGCCAGCAGCTTAGATTGGGCGGAAGAGACGCAGTATTTT

J: TRBJ2-1
D: TRBD1
size: few
V: TRBV19
CDR3: CASRPGQGWNEQFF
DNA: TGTGCCAGTAGACCCGGACAGGGGTGGAATGAGCAGTTCTTC

J: TRBJ2-6
D: NA
size: NA
V: TRBV5-6
CDR3: CASSWGLTAGANVLTF
DNA: TGTGCCAGCAGCTGGGGGTTGACGGCTGGGGCCAACGTCCTGACTTTC

J: TRBJ2-3
D: NA
size: NA
V: TRBV5-1
CDR3: CASSSRAMADTQYF
DNA: TGCGCCAGCAGCTCCAGGGCGATGGCAGATACGCAGTATTTT

J: TRBJ2-1
D: TRBD2
size: NA
V: TRBV29-1
CDR3: CSVDRTSGEQFF
DNA: TGCAGCGTTGATAGGACTAGCGGTGAGCAGTTCTTC

J: TRBJ2-1
D: TRBD2
size: NA
V: TRBV5-6
CDR3: CASSSFPGREGEQFF
DNA: TGTGCCAGCAGCTCCTTCCCCGGGCGGGAGGGCGAGCAGTTCTTC

J: TRBJ2-1
D: NA
size: NA
V: TRBV15
CDR3: CATSSLSGTTYNEQFF
DNA: TGTGCCACCAGCAGCTTAAGTGGGACAACTTACAATGAGCAGTTCTTC

J: TRBJ2-1
D: TRBD2
size: NA
V: TRBV7-8
CDR3: CASSPTGTSNSYNEQFF
DNA: TGTGCCAGCAGCCCTACAGGGACTAGCAACTCCTACAATGAGCAGTTCTTC

J: TRBJ2-3
D: TRBD2
size: NA
V: TRBV9
CDR3: CASRDGLAGADTDTQYF
DNA: TGTGCCAGCAGAGACGGACTAGCGGGAGCAGATACAGATACGCAGTATTTT

J: TRBJ1-5
D: TRBD1
size: NA
V: TRBV10-3
CDR3: CAISRDSPEPQHF
DNA: TGTGCCATCAGTCGGGACAGCCCCGAGCCCCAGCATTTT

J: TRBJ1-1
D: NA
size: NA
V: TRBV5-1
CDR3: CASSLGGAVTEAFF
DNA: TGCGCCAGCAGCTTGGGAGGGGCGGTCACTGAAGCTTTCTTT

J: TRBJ1-5
D: TRBD1
size: once
V: TRBV4-1
CDR3: CASSQGDPGGDQPQHF
DNA: TGCGCCAGTAGCCAGGGGGACCCCGGGGGGGACCAGCCCCAGCATTTT

J: TRBJ1-2
D: TRBD1
size: once
V: TRBV7-9
CDR3: CASSLVGTGTSGYTF
DNA: TGTGCCAGCAGCTTAGTGGGGACAGGGACTTCTGGCTACACCTTC

J: TRBJ2-2
D: NA
size: NA
V: TRBV4-1
CDR3: CASSPRGGELFF
DNA: TGCGCCAGCAGTCCGCGGGGAGGGGAGCTGTTTTTT

J: TRBJ1-1
D: NA
size: NA
V: TRBV19
CDR3: CASKIYGSDTEAFF
DNA: TGTGCCAGTAAGATCTACGGTTCGGACACTGAAGCTTTCTTT

J: TRBJ2-6
D: NA
size: few
V: TRBV4-2
CDR3: CASSPGPSSGANVLTF
DNA: TGTGCCAGCAGCCCGGGACCGAGCTCTGGGGCCAACGTCCTGACTTTC

J: TRBJ2-1
D: NA
size: NA
V: TRBV5-1
CDR3: CASSLATGEWNEQFF
DNA: TGCGCCAGCAGCTTGGCCACGGGAGAGTGGAATGAGCAGTTCTTC

J: TRBJ2-1
D: TRBD2
size: NA
V: TRBV5-4
CDR3: CASSWGLAANYNEQFF
DNA: TGTGCCAGCAGCTGGGGACTAGCGGCTAATTACAATGAGCAGTTCTTC

J: TRBJ2-5
D: TRBD2
size: once
V: TRBV5-4
CDR3: CASSLGTSGKETQYF
DNA: TGTGCCAGCAGCTTGGGGACTAGCGGGAAAGAGACCCAGTACTTC

J: TRBJ2-6
D: TRBD2
size: NA
V: TRBV10-3
CDR3: CATGGGPRSGANVLTF
DNA: TGTGCCACTGGGGGGGGACCCCGCTCTGGGGCCAACGTCCTGACTTTC

J: TRBJ2-2
D: NA
size: NA
V: TRBV7-3
CDR3: CASSLTLSNTGELFF
DNA: TGTGCCAGCAGCTTAACTCTATCGAACACCGGGGAGCTGTTTTTT

J: TRBJ2-3
D: TRBD2
size: NA
V: TRBV7-3
CDR3: CASSPWTSGRLDTQYF
DNA: TGTGCCAGCAGCCCATGGACTAGCGGGAGATTAGATACGCAGTATTTT

J: TRBJ2-2
D: NA
size: NA
V: TRBV30
CDR3: CAWKGEKNTGELFF
DNA: TGTGCCTGGAAGGGGGAAAAGAACACCGGGGAGCTGTTTTTT

J: TRBJ2-2
D: NA
size: NA
V: TRBV7-3
CDR3: CASSPRQSLTGELFF
DNA: TGTGCCAGCAGCCCGAGACAGAGTCTTACCGGGGAGCTGTTTTTT

J: TRBJ2-1
D: TRBD2
size: NA
V: TRBV27
CDR3: CASSFTSGSIYEQFF
DNA: TGTGCCAGCAGTTTCACTAGCGGGAGTATATATGAGCAGTTCTTC

J: TRBJ2-3
D: NA
size: NA
V: TRBV6-6
CDR3: CASSYSEGEADTQYF
DNA: TGTGCCAGCAGTTACTCGGAGGGAGAGGCAGATACGCAGTATTTT

J: TRBJ1-1
D: NA
size: few
V: TRBV5-1
CDR3: CASSLLDGTEAFF
DNA: TGCGCCAGCAGCCTCTTGGACGGCACTGAAGCTTTCTTT